The entry that follows covers one TCR beta chain sequence. What it recognizes is unknown. Germline CDR1 and CDR2: SGHTA and FQGTGA. There are 15 residues in the CDR3. V dropped 0 bases and J dropped 8; count of bases not matched to a gene: 5. PCR amplification relied on 60 Vbeta primers (plus 13 Jbeta primers). Study processing details: In a later analysis, of roughly 73 million unique beta chains, about 10 million appeared in at least two donors. Profiling relied on immunoSEQ multiplex PCR, and the TCRdb table lists in-frame clones only, not all of them. That table supplies the V and J calls and clone size; D and trimming were determined from the DNA. The repertoire consists of roughly 190,000 clones, with roughly 80% occurring once and the leading ten covering over 2%. This specimen comes from a study of cytomegalovirus exposure and HLA in healthy donors. Broader study findings: Data from an earlier analysis indicated that most TCR beta V segments were productive either about 87% or about 30% of the time. There were several of the most significant clusters that appeared linked to common viral pathogens in a later analysis.

The sequenced material came from PBMCs. The TCR comes from a young woman in good health and CMV-seropositive. The V call is TRBV7-3, the J call TRBJ1-1; 11 bases match TRBD1. Here the CDR3 DNA reads TGTGCCAGCAGCTTAACCCGGACAGGGGGCGAAGAAGCTTTCTTT. It encodes CASSLTRTGGEEAFF.